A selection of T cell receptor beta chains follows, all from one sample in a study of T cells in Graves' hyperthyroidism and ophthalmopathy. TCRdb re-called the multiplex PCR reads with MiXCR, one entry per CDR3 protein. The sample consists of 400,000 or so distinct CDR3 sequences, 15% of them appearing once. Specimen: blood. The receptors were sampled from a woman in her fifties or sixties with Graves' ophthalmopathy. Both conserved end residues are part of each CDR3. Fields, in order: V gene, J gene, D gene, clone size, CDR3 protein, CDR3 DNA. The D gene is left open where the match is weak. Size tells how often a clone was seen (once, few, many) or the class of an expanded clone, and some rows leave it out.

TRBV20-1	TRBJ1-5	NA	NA	CSTPAPLESGQSQHF	TGCAGTACTCCAGCCCCGCTGGAAAGTGGTCAGTCCCAGCATTTT
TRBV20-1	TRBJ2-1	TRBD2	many	CSARDLQREGLDEQFF	TGCAGTGCTAGAGATCTCCAGCGGGAGGGCCTGGATGAGCAGTTCTTC
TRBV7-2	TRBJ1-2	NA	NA	CASSSPDAPGMGGYTF	TGTGCCAGCAGCTCGCCGGACGCGCCGGGGATGGGCGGCTACACCTTC
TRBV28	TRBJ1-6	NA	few	CASRTLPQEQYF	TGTGCCAGCAGGACCCTACCGCAAGAGCAGTACTTT
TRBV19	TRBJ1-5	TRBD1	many	CASSRGDSNQPQHF	TGTGCCAGTAGTAGGGGGGACAGTAATCAGCCCCAGCATTTT
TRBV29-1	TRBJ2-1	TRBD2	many	CSAQGGSSYNEQFF	TGCAGCGCTCAAGGCGGGAGCTCCTACAATGAGCAGTTCTTC
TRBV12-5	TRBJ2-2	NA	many	CASGLGRGLSTGELFF	TGTGCTAGTGGTCTGGGACGGGGGCTGAGCACCGGGGAGCTGTTTTTT
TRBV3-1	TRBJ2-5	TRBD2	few	CASSRLRDRRTSGNQETQYF	TGTGCCAGCAGCCGACTCCGGGACAGACGGACTAGCGGGAACCAAGAGACCCAGTACTTC
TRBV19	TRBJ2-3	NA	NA	CASSPWGRTDTQYF	TGTGCCAGTAGTCCCTGGGGGCGCACAGATACGCAGTATTTT
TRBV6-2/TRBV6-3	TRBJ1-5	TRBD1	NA	CASSLRGLNQPQHF	TGTGCCAGCTCCCTTAGGGGGCTCAATCAGCCCCAGCATTTT
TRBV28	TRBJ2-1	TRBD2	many	CASSMARSGLAGPSWEQFF	TGTGCCAGCAGCATGGCGAGATCTGGACTAGCGGGACCGAGTTGGGAGCAGTTCTTC
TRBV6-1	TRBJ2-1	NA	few	CASSNTGTTGHNEQFF	TGTGCCAGCAGTAATACCGGGACCACCGGCCATAATGAGCAGTTCTTC
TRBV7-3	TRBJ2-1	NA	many	CASSLKMGRQLNEQFF	TGTGCCAGCAGCTTAAAGATGGGGCGGCAGCTCAATGAGCAGTTCTTC
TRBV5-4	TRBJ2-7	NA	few	CASSPGVRISYEQYF	TGTGCCAGCAGCCCAGGGGTACGAATCTCCTACGAGCAGTACTTC
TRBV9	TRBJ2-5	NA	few	CASSPSGLSQETQYF	TGTGCCAGCAGCCCCTCTGGACTAAGCCAAGAGACCCAGTACTTC
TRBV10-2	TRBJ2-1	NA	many	CASSELWEGLHNEQFF	TGCGCCAGCAGTGAGTTGTGGGAAGGTCTTCACAATGAGCAGTTCTTC
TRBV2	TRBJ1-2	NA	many	CASSPGPRLGGYTF	TGTGCCAGCAGTCCGGGACCCAGGCTGGGTGGCTACACCTTC
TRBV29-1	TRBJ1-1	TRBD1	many	CSVPGQGSPNTEAFF	TGCAGCGTTCCTGGACAGGGATCACCGAACACTGAAGCTTTCTTT
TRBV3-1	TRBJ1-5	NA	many	CASSQSLSNQPQHF	TGTGCCAGCAGCCAGAGCCTAAGCAATCAGCCCCAGCATTTT
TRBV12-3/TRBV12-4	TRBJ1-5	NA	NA	CASSTQGGGNQPQHF	TGTGCCAGCAGTACTCAGGGAGGCGGCAATCAGCCCCAGCATTTT
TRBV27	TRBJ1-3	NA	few	CASRPNSGNTIYF	TGTGCCAGCAGACCTAACTCTGGAAACACCATATATTTT
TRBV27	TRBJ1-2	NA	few	CASSLTSQGPGYTF	TGTGCCAGCAGTTTAACAAGTCAGGGGCCTGGCTACACCTTC
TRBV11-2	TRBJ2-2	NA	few	CASSRPGRGTGELFF	TGTGCCAGCAGCCGTCCAGGCAGGGGCACCGGGGAGCTGTTTTTT
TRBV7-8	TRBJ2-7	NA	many	CASSLGQYYEQYF	TGTGCCAGCAGCCTCGGACAGTACTACGAGCAGTACTTC
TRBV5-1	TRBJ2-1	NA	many	CASSLADPSYNEQFF	TGCGCCAGCAGCTTGGCAGATCCCTCCTACAATGAGCAGTTCTTC
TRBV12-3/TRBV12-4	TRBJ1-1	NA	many	CASTMSGPAFF	TGTGCCAGCACCATGAGTGGTCCGGCTTTCTTT
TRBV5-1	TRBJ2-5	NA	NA	CASSLAPGYQETQYF	TGCGCCAGCAGCTTGGCTCCAGGCTACCAAGAGACCCAGTACTTC
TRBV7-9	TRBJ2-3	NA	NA	CASKLSGFGGDTQYF	TGTGCCAGCAAACTCAGCGGTTTCGGAGGAGATACGCAGTATTTT
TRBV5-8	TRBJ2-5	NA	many	CASSLGTNAKETQYF	TGTGCCAGCAGCCTGGGGACAAACGCTAAAGAGACCCAGTACTTC
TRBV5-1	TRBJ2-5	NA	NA	CASSLGDSEQETQYF	TGCGCCAGCAGCTTGGGCGACAGTGAACAAGAGACCCAGTACTTC
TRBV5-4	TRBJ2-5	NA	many	CASSLKGRLQETQYF	TGTGCCAGCAGCTTAAAAGGACGCCTTCAAGAGACCCAGTACTTC
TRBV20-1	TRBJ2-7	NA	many	CSAYRDFLYEQYF	TGCAGTGCTTACCGGGACTTCCTCTACGAGCAGTACTTC
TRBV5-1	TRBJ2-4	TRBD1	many	CASSFITGDGGIQYF	TGCGCCAGCAGCTTTATTACAGGGGACGGAGGCATTCAGTACTTC
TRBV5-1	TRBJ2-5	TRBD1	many	CASRSSTGGIPETQYF	TGCGCCAGCAGGTCCTCAACAGGGGGCATTCCAGAGACCCAGTACTTC
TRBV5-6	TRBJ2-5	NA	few	CASSLVGERQEETQYF	TGTGCCAGCAGCTTGGTGGGTGAGAGACAGGAAGAGACCCAGTACTTC
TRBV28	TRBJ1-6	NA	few	CASSSGENSPLHF	TGTGCCAGCAGTTCAGGGGAAAATTCACCCCTCCACTTT
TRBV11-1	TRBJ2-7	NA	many	CASSPRRDRISYEQYF	TGTGCCAGCAGCCCCCGCAGAGACAGGATCTCCTACGAGCAGTACTTC
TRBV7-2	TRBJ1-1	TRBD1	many	CASSLARQGEAFF	TGTGCCAGCAGCTTAGCCCGACAGGGAGAAGCTTTCTTT
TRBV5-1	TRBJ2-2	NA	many	CASSPVSPRMGGELFF	TGCGCCAGCAGCCCCGTATCCCCGCGGATGGGCGGGGAGCTGTTTTTT
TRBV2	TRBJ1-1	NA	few	CASTTSRGNTEAFF	TGTGCCAGCACCACCAGTAGGGGGAACACTGAAGCTTTCTTT